Below, 8 T cell receptor beta chains from the same sample are listed, as sequenced in a study of blood T cell repertoires in COVID-19. Sequencing was performed with immunoSEQ multiplex PCR; in TCRdb, only in-frame clones are kept and a portion is missing. The sample lists about 260,000 clones; roughly 86% were seen once. The sequencing sample was made of peripheral blood. Every receptor here comes from a woman aged 25 to 39 with COVID-19, enrolled during active disease.

This clone was seen more than once but under ten times. The V gene is TRBV7-6, the J gene TRBJ2-7; tentatively, D is TRBD2 (6 bases). The CDR3 is made up of 17 amino acids. CDR1 is SGHVS and CDR2 is FNYEAQ in the germline V gene. Trimming shortened V by 2 bases and J by 2 bases, and 19 bases separated the two germline ends. This CDR3 reads CASSLSGEPGDPYEQYF. Here the CDR3 DNA reads TGTGCCAGCAGCTTATCCGGAGAGCCGGGGGACCCCTACGAGCAGTACTTC. Complete variable domain (other parts from reference TRBV7-6 and TRBJ2-7): GAGVSQSPRYKVTKRGQDVALRCDPISGHVSLYWYRQALGQGPEFLTYFNYEAQQDKSGLPNDRFSAERPEGSISTLTIQRTEQRDSAMYRCASSLSGEPGDPYEQYFGPGTRLTVT.

V gene TRBV7-8 combines with J gene TRBJ1-1; D may be TRBD1 (6 bases). Trimming pared 10 bases from V and 4 bases from J, leaving 16 bases between. Germline CDR1 reads SGHVS; CDR2 reads FQNEAQ. This CDR3 region has 13 residues. The DNA for the CDR3 is TGTGCCAACGCGAACAAGGGGGTCACTGAAGCTTTCTTT. Its protein product is CANANKGVTEAFF. Together with reference TRBV7-8 and TRBJ1-1, the CDR3 gives the full variable domain: GAGVSQSPRYKVAKRGQDVALRCDPISGHVSLFWYQQALGQGPEFLTYFQNEAQLDKSGLPSDRFFAERPEGSVSTLKIQRTQQEDSAVYLCANANKGVTEAFFGQGTRLTVV.

The chain carries TRBV11-3 and TRBJ1-5; 10 nucleotides align to TRBD1. Germline CDR1 SGHNT, CDR2 YENEEA. The CDR3 runs 20 residues. V was clipped by 2 bases and J by 7 bases; unmatched bases: 20. For the CDR3, the DNA is TGTGCCAGCAGCTTATTCGTTTACCCGGGACAGGGGATCCTTCAGCAGCCCCAGCATTTT. The encoded protein is CASSLFVYPGQGILQQPQHF.

The V and J genes are TRBV4-1 and TRBJ2-7, with a weak D call TRBD2 (6 bases). The V and J ends lost 0 bases and 5 bases respectively, with 14 bases between them. Germline-derived CDR1 and CDR2 are MGHRA and YSYEKL. The CDR3 covers 15 residues. The CDR3 spells CASSQEGRLLHEQYF. CDR3 in DNA: TGCGCCAGCAGCCAAGAGGGGAGGCTTCTACACGAGCAGTACTTC.

The chain carries TRBV2 and TRBJ1-5; 10 nucleotides line up with TRBD1. This CDR3 region has 18 residues. Trimming removed 7 bases from V and 0 bases from J; junction bases left unmatched: 12. Germline CDR1 reads SNHLY; CDR2 reads FYNNEI. The CDR3 spells CASTDPGTGDNSNQPQHF. For the CDR3, the DNA is TGTGCCAGCACCGATCCCGGGACAGGGGATAATAGCAATCAGCCCCAGCATTTT.

The genes are TRBV3-1 (or the pseudogene TRBV3-2) and TRBJ2-3; TRBD2 matches at 11 bases. The V segment lost 4 bases and the J segment 1 base; nucleotides outside the gene matches: 7. Germline lookup yields CDR1 LGHDT and CDR2 YNNKEL (reference sequence). The CDR3 contains 17 residues. The CDR3 coding sequence is TGTGCCAGCAGCCGATTACTAGCGGGAGCGGGCACAGATACGCAGTATTTT. Translated: CASSRLLAGAGTDTQYF.

The J gene is TRBJ2-1, the V gene TRBV5-6, with a possible D match to TRBD1 (6 bases). The CDR3 loop spans 12 amino acids. CDR1 is SGHDT and CDR2 is YYEEEE in the germline V gene. V lost 7 bases and J 5 bases, leaving 10 bases between the germline ends. Written as DNA, the CDR3 is TGTGCCAGCCAGGGGCTTGACAATGAGCAGTTCTTC. It is translated as CASQGLDNEQFF.

This clone appeared once. The V and J genes are TRBV5-1 and TRBJ2-1, with TRBD1 as a possible D gene (6 bases). The V and J ends lost 7 bases and 6 bases respectively, with 17 bases between them. This CDR3 has 14 amino acids. Germline values: CDR1 SGHRS, CDR2 YFSETQ. The CDR3 sequence: CASSLWGRTNEQFF. The CDR3 DNA is TGCGCCAGCTCCTTGTGGGGGCGGACCAATGAGCAGTTCTTC.